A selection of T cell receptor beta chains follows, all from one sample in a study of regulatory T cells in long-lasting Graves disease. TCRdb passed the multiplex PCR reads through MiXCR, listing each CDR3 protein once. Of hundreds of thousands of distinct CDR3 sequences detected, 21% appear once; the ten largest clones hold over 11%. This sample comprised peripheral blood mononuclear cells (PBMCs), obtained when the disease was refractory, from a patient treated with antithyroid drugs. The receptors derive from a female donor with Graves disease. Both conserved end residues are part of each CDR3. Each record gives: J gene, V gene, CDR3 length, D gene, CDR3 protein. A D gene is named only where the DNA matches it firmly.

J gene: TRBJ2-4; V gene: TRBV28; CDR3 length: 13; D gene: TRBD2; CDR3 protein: CASSFRFKAGGGF
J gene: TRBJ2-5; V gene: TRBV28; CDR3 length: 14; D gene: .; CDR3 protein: CATNSGSFLETQYF
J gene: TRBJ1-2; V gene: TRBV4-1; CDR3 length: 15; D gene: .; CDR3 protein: CASSQDQSTVYGYTF
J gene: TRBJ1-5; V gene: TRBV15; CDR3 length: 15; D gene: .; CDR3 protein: CATSRDWGFNQPQHF
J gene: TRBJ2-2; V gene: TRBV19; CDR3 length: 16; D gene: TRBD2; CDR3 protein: CASSISGGRATGELFF
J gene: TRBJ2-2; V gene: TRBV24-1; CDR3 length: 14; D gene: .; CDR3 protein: CATSDPGGTGELFF
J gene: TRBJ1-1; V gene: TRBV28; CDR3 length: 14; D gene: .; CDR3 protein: CASRLPRTGTEAFF
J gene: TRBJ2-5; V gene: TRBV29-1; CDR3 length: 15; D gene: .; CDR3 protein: CSVEEGEGAQETQYF
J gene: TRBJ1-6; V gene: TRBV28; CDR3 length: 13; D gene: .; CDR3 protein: CAWASSYNSPLHF
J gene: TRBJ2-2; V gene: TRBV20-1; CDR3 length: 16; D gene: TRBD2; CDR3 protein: CSATIAGGPVSGELFF
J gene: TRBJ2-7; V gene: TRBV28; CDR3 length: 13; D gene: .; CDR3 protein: CASGAGPLAEQYF
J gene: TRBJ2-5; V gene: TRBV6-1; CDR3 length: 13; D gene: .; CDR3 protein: CASRRSGQETQYF
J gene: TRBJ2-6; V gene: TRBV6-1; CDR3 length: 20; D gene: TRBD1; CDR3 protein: CASSAIYTGENLSGANVLTF
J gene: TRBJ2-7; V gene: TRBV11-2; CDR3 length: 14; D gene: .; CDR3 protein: CASSLEADYYEQYF
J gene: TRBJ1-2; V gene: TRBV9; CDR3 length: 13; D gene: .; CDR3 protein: CASSVGGADGYTF
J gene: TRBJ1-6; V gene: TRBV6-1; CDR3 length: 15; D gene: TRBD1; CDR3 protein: CASSPGQADNSPLHF
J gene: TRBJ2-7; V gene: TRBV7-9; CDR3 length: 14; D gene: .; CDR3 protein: CASSLTGTTYEQYF
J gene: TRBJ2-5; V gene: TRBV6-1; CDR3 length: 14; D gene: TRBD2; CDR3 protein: CASRRLATQETQYF